A selection of T cell receptor beta chains follows, all from one sample in a study of blood T cell repertoires in COVID-19. Sequencing was performed with immunoSEQ multiplex PCR; in TCRdb, only in-frame clones are kept and a portion is missing. The sample lists approximately 150,000 clones, approximately 88% occurring once. Material: peripheral blood. The receptors originated from a woman in her 50s with acute or convalescent COVID-19. Each CDR3 is given with its conserved first and last residue. A D gene is named only where the DNA matches it firmly. Size tells how often a clone was seen (once, few, many) or the class of an expanded clone, and some rows leave it out.

D | J | V | size | CDR3 | DNA
TRBD1 | TRBJ2-5 | TRBV5-1 | once | CASSLGQGDDQYF | TGCGCCAGCAGCTTAGGACAGGGTGATGACCAGTACTTC
- | TRBJ2-1 | TRBV28 | once | CASSMPPGAFYNEQFF | TGTGCCAGCAGTATGCCCCCAGGGGCCTTCTACAATGAGCAGTTCTTC
- | TRBJ1-1 | TRBV9 | - | CASSPRRGATEAFF | TGTGCCAGCAGCCCAAGACGGGGGGCGACTGAAGCTTTCTTT
- | TRBJ2-3 | TRBV7-3 | once | CASSLPTGTDTQYF | TGTGCCAGCAGCCTTCCGACAGGCACAGATACGCAGTATTTT
- | TRBJ2-7 | TRBV28 | - | CASSLFRGTYEQYF | TGTGCCAGCAGTTTATTCAGGGGTACCTACGAGCAGTACTTC
TRBD1 | TRBJ1-4 | TRBV28 | - | CASITQGAVGLTNEKLFF | TGTGCCAGCATCACCCAGGGGGCGGTGGGACTAACTAATGAAAAACTGTTTTTT
TRBD2 | TRBJ2-5 | TRBV7-2 | - | CASSLEWRGGFQETQYF | TGTGCCAGCAGCTTAGAGTGGCGGGGGGGATTTCAAGAGACCCAGTACTTC
- | TRBJ1-2 | TRBV10-3 | - | CAISDERGYYGYTF | TGTGCCATCAGTGACGAAAGGGGCTACTATGGCTACACCTTC
- | TRBJ1-6 | TRBV6-2/TRBV6-3 | once | CASSYPTGSSYNSPLHF | TGTGCCAGCAGTTACCCGACGGGGAGCTCCTATAATTCACCCCTCCACTTT
- | TRBJ1-4 | TRBV30 | - | CASLGQRQSPYNEKLFF | TGTGCCAGTCTCGGACAGCGTCAATCCCCTTATAATGAAAAACTGTTTTTT
TRBD1 | TRBJ2-7 | TRBV30 | - | CAWSPDRDEQYF | TGTGCCTGGAGTCCGGACAGGGACGAGCAGTACTTC
- | TRBJ2-3 | TRBV5-1 | - | CASSFRTGRTSTDTQYF | TGCGCCAGCAGCTTCCGGACTGGGCGGACTAGCACAGATACGCAGTATTTT
- | TRBJ1-5 | TRBV27 | - | CASSLTSGHSNQPQHF | TGTGCCAGCAGTTTAACATCAGGGCATAGCAATCAGCCCCAGCATTTT
- | TRBJ2-1 | TRBV10-1 | - | CASSEGSEQFF | TGCGCCAGCAGTGAGGGTAGTGAGCAGTTCTTC
TRBD1 | TRBJ2-7 | TRBV27 | - | CASSPSQGVTSYEQYF | TGTGCCAGCAGTCCGTCACAGGGGGTAACTTCCTACGAGCAGTACTTC
TRBD2 | TRBJ2-3 | TRBV10-1 | - | CASSDTGLAGTDTQYF | TGCGCCAGCAGTGATACGGGACTAGCGGGAACAGATACGCAGTATTTT
TRBD1 | TRBJ1-6 | TRBV7-8 | - | CASSQTGGSDSPLHF | TGTGCCAGCAGCCAGACAGGGGGTTCTGATTCACCCCTCCACTTT
- | TRBJ2-1 | TRBV7-8 | - | CASSLAPREPYNNEQFF | TGTGCCAGCAGCTTAGCGCCCCGGGAGCCCTATAACAATGAGCAGTTCTTC
- | TRBJ1-1 | TRBV30 | - | CAWGQLNTEAFF | TGTGCCTGGGGACAGTTGAACACTGAAGCTTTCTTT
TRBD2 | TRBJ2-5 | TRBV7-7 | - | CASSLRLAGGFQETQYF | TGTGCCAGCAGCCTAAGACTAGCGGGAGGGTTCCAAGAGACCCAGTACTTC
- | TRBJ2-1 | TRBV6-1 | - | CASSEFRNEQFF | TGTGCCAGCAGTGAGTTCCGGAATGAGCAGTTCTTC
- | TRBJ1-2 | TRBV2 | - | CASSKGGGSGYTF | TGTGCCAGCAGCAAAGGGGGGGGATCAGGCTACACCTTC
TRBD2 | TRBJ2-7 | TRBV5-6 | - | CASSPWTSGSYEQYF | TGTGCCAGCAGCCCCTGGACTAGCGGTTCCTACGAGCAGTACTTC
- | TRBJ2-5 | TRBV7-3 | - | CASSLIQTDQETQYF | TGTGCCAGCAGCTTAATACAAACCGATCAAGAGACCCAGTACTTC
TRBD2 | TRBJ2-7 | TRBV5-1 | - | CASSLTGGATYEQYF | TGCGCCAGCAGCTTAACGGGGGGGGCCACCTACGAGCAGTACTTC
- | TRBJ2-5 | TRBV5-5 | once | CASSSLGETQYF | TGTGCCAGCAGCTCCCTCGGGGAGACCCAGTACTTC
- | TRBJ1-2 | TRBV6-1 | - | CASSEVYSGYTF | TGTGCCAGCAGTGAAGTCTACAGCGGCTACACCTTC
- | TRBJ2-7 | TRBV5-6 | - | CASSLSLGAHEQYF | TGTGCCAGCAGCTTGAGTTTGGGGGCCCATGAGCAGTACTTC
TRBD1 | TRBJ2-3 | TRBV4-1 | - | CASSQGRTGGTDTQYF | TGCGCCAGCAGCCAGGGGAGGACAGGGGGAACAGATACGCAGTATTTT
- | TRBJ2-6 | TRBV3-1/TRBV3-2 | - | CASSLIGPGLSASGANVLTF | TGTGCCAGCAGTTTAATCGGTCCAGGACTATCGGCCTCTGGGGCCAACGTCCTGACTTTC
TRBD1 | TRBJ2-6 | TRBV5-1 | once | CASSFNTGGASNVLTF | TGCGCCAGCAGCTTTAATACAGGGGGCGCAAGCAACGTCCTGACTTTC
TRBD1 | TRBJ1-1 | TRBV10-3 | once | CAISASTGESTEAFF | TGTGCCATCAGTGCCTCGACAGGGGAGTCCACTGAAGCTTTCTTT
- | TRBJ1-2 | TRBV19 | once | CASSYGRSNYGYTF | TGTGCCAGTAGTTACGGCAGGTCTAACTATGGCTACACCTTC
TRBD1 | TRBJ1-2 | TRBV7-9 | - | CASSFPDRHYGYTF | TGTGCCAGCAGCTTCCCGGACAGGCACTATGGCTACACCTTC
TRBD1 | TRBJ1-1 | TRBV19 | - | CASQDRVNTEAFF | TGTGCCAGTCAGGACAGGGTGAACACTGAAGCTTTCTTT
- | TRBJ2-7 | TRBV5-1 | - | CASSRSGEGYEQYF | TGCGCCAGCAGCAGATCAGGGGAGGGCTACGAGCAGTACTTC
- | TRBJ1-3 | TRBV30 | - | CAWSVSRTIYF | TGTGCCTGGAGTGTGTCTAGGACCATATATTTT
TRBD2 | TRBJ2-3 | TRBV4-1 | - | CASSHLIAGGLDTQYF | TGCGCCAGCAGCCACCTGATAGCGGGGGGGTTAGATACGCAGTATTTT
- | TRBJ1-1 | TRBV6-6 | - | CASRRETEAFF | TGTGCCAGCAGGCGGGAAACTGAAGCTTTCTTT
- | TRBJ1-3 | TRBV25-1 | few | CASTPGGITIYF | TGTGCCAGCACCCCTGGAGGGATCACCATATATTTT